This is a list of T cell receptor beta chains from one sample in a study of T cells after yellow fever vaccination. Each CDR3 protein is one row after TCRdb ran MiXCR on the 5' RACE reads. The sample includes about 580,000 distinct CDR3 sequences, roughly a sixth of them seen just once. The sequencing used PBMCs, collected 5 days after the first yellow fever vaccination. These receptors were obtained from a man younger than 35 who received the YFV17D yellow fever vaccine. CDR3s include the opening cysteine and the closing phenylalanine or tryptophan. A D gene is named only where the DNA matches it firmly. The listing skips clone size in some rows; elsewhere it reads once, few, many or a size class.

>TRBV10-2|TRBJ2-2|TRBD1|many
CASRDGQGSTGELFF
TGCGCCAGCAGGGACGGACAGGGATCCACCGGGGAGCTGTTTTTT
>TRBV10-3|TRBJ2-3|TRBD2|NA
CAISGSAGEGGLDTQYF
TGTGCCATCAGTGGATCAGCGGGAGAGGGGGGGCTGGATACGCAGTATTTT
>TRBV7-9|TRBJ1-4|TRBD1|NA
CASGRDSHEKLFF
TGTGCCAGCGGCCGGGACAGTCATGAAAAACTGTTTTTT
>TRBV11-2|TRBJ1-2|NA|NA
CASSLSPTDVYGYTF
TGTGCCAGCAGCTTATCACCGACGGACGTCTATGGCTACACCTTC
>TRBV7-9|TRBJ2-3|NA|few
CASSLLVSDTQYF
TGTGCCAGCAGCCTACTAGTTTCAGATACGCAGTATTTT
>TRBV6-2/TRBV6-3|TRBJ2-2|NA|many
CASSPGRGLNGELFF
TGTGCCAGCAGTCCCGGCCGGGGGCTTAACGGGGAGCTGTTTTTT
>TRBV6-1|TRBJ1-5|NA|few
CASIPDSAGYQPQHF
TGTGCCAGCATCCCGGACAGCGCGGGTTATCAGCCCCAGCATTTT
>TRBV5-4|TRBJ2-1|TRBD2|once
CASSLGGLASDEQFF
TGTGCCAGCAGCTTGGGAGGACTAGCCAGCGATGAGCAGTTCTTC
>TRBV5-1|TRBJ2-7|NA|many
CASGTQGGEYEQYF
TGCGCCAGCGGAACACAGGGAGGTGAATACGAGCAGTACTTC
>TRBV7-9|TRBJ2-4|TRBD1|NA
CASSTRTGGQAKNIQYF
TGTGCCAGCAGCACGCGAACAGGGGGCCAAGCCAAAAACATTCAGTACTTC
>TRBV30|TRBJ1-1|TRBD1|few
CAWSVQGGDEAFF
TGTGCCTGGAGTGTACAGGGGGGGGATGAAGCTTTCTTT
>TRBV10-3|TRBJ2-3|TRBD2|NA
CAISVRPSGGGRADTQYF
TGTGCCATCAGTGTTCGGCCTAGCGGGGGTGGTCGGGCAGATACGCAGTATTTT
>TRBV5-6|TRBJ2-6|NA|NA
CASSFLQGAHGANVLTF
TGTGCCAGCAGCTTTTTACAGGGTGCCCATGGGGCCAACGTCCTGACTTTC
>TRBV9|TRBJ1-6|NA|few
CASSNRDGNNSPLHF
TGTGCCAGCAGCAACCGGGACGGCAATAATTCACCCCTCCACTTT
>TRBV6-5|TRBJ2-5|NA|few
CASSYVPKETQYF
TGTGCCAGCAGTTACGTACCTAAGGAGACCCAGTACTTC
>TRBV5-4|TRBJ2-2|NA|NA
CASSSPGHRNTGELFF
TGTGCCAGCAGCTCACCGGGACACAGGAACACCGGGGAGCTGTTTTTT
>TRBV4-2|TRBJ1-4|NA|NA
CASSHAKGAGIEKLFF
TGTGCCAGCAGCCACGCAAAGGGCGCGGGCATTGAAAAACTGTTTTTT
>TRBV7-2|TRBJ1-1|NA|few
CASSLTGRVFTEAFF
TGTGCCAGCAGCTTAACCGGCAGGGTGTTCACTGAAGCTTTCTTT
>TRBV10-2|TRBJ2-7|TRBD1|many
CASSDRRGTGGLEQYF
TGCGCCAGCAGTGATCGGAGGGGGACAGGGGGGCTCGAGCAGTACTTC
>TRBV5-1|TRBJ2-6|TRBD2|once
CASSLVSSGGAGANVQTF
TGCGCCAGCAGCTTGGTGTCTAGCGGGGGGGCTGGGGCCAACGTCCAGACTTTC
>TRBV9|TRBJ2-7|NA|few
CASSPDSLRSYEQYF
TGTGCCAGCAGCCCCGACAGCCTCAGATCCTACGAGCAGTACTTC
>TRBV7-9|TRBJ1-4|NA|many
CAGGTVPREKLFF
TGTGCCGGGGGGACCGTTCCTAGGGAAAAACTGTTTTTT
>TRBV15|TRBJ2-2|NA|few
CATSRDRSGAGELFF
TGTGCCACCAGCAGAGATCGTTCAGGGGCCGGGGAGCTGTTTTTT
>TRBV7-2|TRBJ1-5|NA|many
CASSLDSANQPQHF
TGTGCCAGCAGCTTGGACAGTGCTAATCAGCCCCAGCATTTT
>TRBV28|TRBJ2-1|NA|few
CASSLGGSFYNEQFF
TGTGCCAGCAGTTTAGGAGGGAGCTTCTACAATGAGCAGTTCTTC
>TRBV7-3|TRBJ2-5|TRBD2|few
CASSPGLVVGETQYF
TGTGCCAGCAGCCCCGGACTAGTGGTTGGTGAGACCCAGTACTTC
>TRBV5-4|TRBJ2-1|TRBD2|NA
CASSLAGGNPANEQFF
TGTGCCAGCAGCCTAGCGGGGGGCAACCCGGCCAATGAGCAGTTCTTC
>TRBV20-1|TRBJ2-7|TRBD1|NA
CSATWDRGASEQYF
TGCAGTGCTACTTGGGACAGGGGAGCCTCCGAGCAGTACTTC
>TRBV12-3/TRBV12-4|TRBJ2-5|NA|few
CASTFWQNPRNHFRCQVQYF
TGTGCCAGCACCTTCTGGCAGAACCCCCGCAACCACTTCCGCTGTCAAGTCCAGTACTTC
>TRBV20-1|TRBJ2-2|NA|few
CSARDPSGTGELFF
TGCAGTGCTAGAGATCCTTCGGGCACCGGGGAGCTGTTTTTT
>TRBV30|TRBJ2-7|TRBD1|NA
CASELTGGTYEQYF
TGTGCCTCCGAGCTTACAGGGGGGACCTACGAGCAGTACTTC
>TRBV15|TRBJ2-2|NA|NA
CATSRDLSGAGELFF
TGTGCCACCAGCAGAGATCTGTCCGGCGCCGGGGAGCTGTTTTTT
>TRBV10-3|TRBJ2-6|NA|NA
CAITRGGVSGANVLTF
TGTGCCATCACCCGAGGGGGGGTCTCTGGGGCCAACGTCCTGACTTTC
>TRBV20-1|TRBJ2-6|NA|NA
CSAINNRVSAGANVLTF
TGCAGTGCTATTAATAACAGGGTCTCGGCTGGGGCCAACGTCCTGACTTTC
>TRBV10-3|TRBJ2-1|TRBD1|NA
CATGQGDYNEQFF
TGTGCCACGGGACAGGGAGACTACAATGAGCAGTTCTTC
>TRBV30|TRBJ2-7|NA|NA
CAWSVLRETYEQYF
TGTGCCTGGAGTGTATTACGTGAGACCTACGAGCAGTACTTC
>TRBV29-1|TRBJ1-3|NA|NA
CSVNEISGNTIYF
TGCAGCGTGAATGAAATCTCTGGAAACACCATATATTTT
>TRBV11-2|TRBJ2-1|TRBD2|NA
CASSVSGGFSYNEQFF
TGTGCCAGCAGCGTTAGCGGGGGCTTCTCATACAATGAGCAGTTCTTC
>TRBV24-1|TRBJ1-2|NA|few
CATSDRGWGANYGYTF
TGTGCCACCAGTGATCGTGGTTGGGGAGCTAACTATGGCTACACCTTC
>TRBV7-3|TRBJ2-1|NA|few
CASSPWGWDSYNEQFF
TGTGCCAGCAGCCCCTGGGGTTGGGACTCCTACAATGAGCAGTTCTTC
>TRBV2|TRBJ2-7|NA|NA
CASSVTDISYEQYF
TGTGCCAGCAGTGTGACGGATATCTCCTACGAGCAGTACTTC
>TRBV7-8|TRBJ2-1|NA|NA
CASSSPGDIEQFF
TGTGCCAGCAGCTCGCCCGGAGACATTGAGCAGTTCTTC
>TRBV5-6|TRBJ2-6|NA|NA
CASSEERSGANVLTF
TGTGCCAGCAGCGAGGAGCGCTCTGGGGCCAACGTCCTGACTTTC
>TRBV11-2|TRBJ2-5|TRBD2|NA
CASSPAERGSTQYF
TGTGCCAGCAGCCCCGCCGAGCGGGGGTCGACCCAGTACTTC
>TRBV5-4|TRBJ2-7|NA|NA
CASSLMRGYEQYF
TGTGCCAGCAGCTTGATGCGGGGATACGAGCAGTACTTC
>TRBV28|TRBJ2-1|TRBD1|NA
CASTPPDRGYNEQFF
TGTGCCAGTACACCTCCGGACAGGGGGTACAATGAGCAGTTCTTC
>TRBV12-3/TRBV12-4|TRBJ1-6|NA|NA
CASSQRGVGYSPLHF
TGTGCCAGCAGCCAGCGGGGGGTCGGATATTCACCCCTCCACTTT
>TRBV7-2|TRBJ1-3|NA|many
CASSLGGPASGNTIYF
TGTGCCAGCAGCTTAGGGGGGCCCGCCTCTGGAAACACCATATATTTT